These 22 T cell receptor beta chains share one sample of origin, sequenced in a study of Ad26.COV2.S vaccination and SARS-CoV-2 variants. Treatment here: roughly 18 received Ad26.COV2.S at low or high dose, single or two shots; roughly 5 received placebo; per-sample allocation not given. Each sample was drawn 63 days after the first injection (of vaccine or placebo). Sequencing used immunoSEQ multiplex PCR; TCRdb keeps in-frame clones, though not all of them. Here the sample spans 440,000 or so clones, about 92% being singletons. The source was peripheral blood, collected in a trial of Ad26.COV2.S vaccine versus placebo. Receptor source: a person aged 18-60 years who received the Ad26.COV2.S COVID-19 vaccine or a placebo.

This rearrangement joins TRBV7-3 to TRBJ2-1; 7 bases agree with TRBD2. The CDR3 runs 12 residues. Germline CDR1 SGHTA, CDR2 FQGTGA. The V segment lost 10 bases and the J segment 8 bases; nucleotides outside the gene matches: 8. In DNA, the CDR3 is TGTGCCACCGGCATGGGAGGGGATGAGCAGTTCTTC. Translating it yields CATGMGGDEQFF.

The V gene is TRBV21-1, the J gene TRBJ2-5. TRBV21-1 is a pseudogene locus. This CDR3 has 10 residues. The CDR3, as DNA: TGTGCCAGCAGTGGGGAGACCCAGTACTTC. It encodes CASSGETQYF.

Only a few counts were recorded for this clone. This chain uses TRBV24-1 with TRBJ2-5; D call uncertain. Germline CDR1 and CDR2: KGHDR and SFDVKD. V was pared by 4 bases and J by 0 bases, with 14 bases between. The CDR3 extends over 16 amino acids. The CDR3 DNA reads TGTGCCACCAGTGACCGGAGACGGATCGACCAAGAGACCCAGTACTTC. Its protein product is CATSDRRRIDQETQYF.

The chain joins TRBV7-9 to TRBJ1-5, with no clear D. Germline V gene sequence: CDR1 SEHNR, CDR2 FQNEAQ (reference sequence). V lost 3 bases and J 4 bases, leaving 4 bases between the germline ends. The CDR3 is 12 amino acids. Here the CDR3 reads CASSFINQPQHF. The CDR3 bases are TGTGCCAGCAGCTTCATAAATCAGCCCCAGCATTTT.

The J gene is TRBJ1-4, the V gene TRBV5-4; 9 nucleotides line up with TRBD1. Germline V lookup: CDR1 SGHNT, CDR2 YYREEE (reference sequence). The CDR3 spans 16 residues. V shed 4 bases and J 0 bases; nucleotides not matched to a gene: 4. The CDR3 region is CASSQTGGATNEKLFF. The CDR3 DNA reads TGTGCCAGCAGCCAGACAGGGGGAGCAACTAATGAAAAACTGTTTTTT.

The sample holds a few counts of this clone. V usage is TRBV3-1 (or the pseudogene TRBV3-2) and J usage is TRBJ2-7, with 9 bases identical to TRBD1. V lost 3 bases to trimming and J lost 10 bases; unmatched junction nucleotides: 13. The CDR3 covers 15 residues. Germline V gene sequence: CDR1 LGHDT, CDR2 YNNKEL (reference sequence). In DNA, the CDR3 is TGTGCCAGCAGCCAGATCCCGGGACAGGGCTCTTCTCAGTACTTC. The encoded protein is CASSQIPGQGSSQYF.

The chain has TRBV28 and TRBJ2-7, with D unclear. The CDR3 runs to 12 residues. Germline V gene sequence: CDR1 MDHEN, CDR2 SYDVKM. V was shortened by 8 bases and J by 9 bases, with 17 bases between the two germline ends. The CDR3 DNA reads TGTGCCAGCGAGTCAGACCCGTATGTGCAGTACTTC. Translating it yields CASESDPYVQYF.

The CDR3 DNA sequence: TGTGCCAGCAGGAAAACAGGGGTGCGCCGTTACGAGCAGTACTTC. Protein product: CASRKTGVRRYEQYF. The J gene is TRBJ2-7, the V gene TRBV6-5; 7 nucleotides line up with TRBD1. Germline loops: CDR1 MNHEY, CDR2 SVGAGI. The CDR3 runs to 15 residues. Trimming removed 6 bases from V and 4 bases from J; junction bases left unmatched: 12.

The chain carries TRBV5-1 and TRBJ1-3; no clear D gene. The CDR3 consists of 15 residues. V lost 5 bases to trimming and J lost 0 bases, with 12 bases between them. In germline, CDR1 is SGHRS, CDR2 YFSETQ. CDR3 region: CASSSGDSSGNTIYF. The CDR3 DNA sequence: TGCGCCAGCAGTAGTGGTGATAGCTCTGGAAACACCATATATTTT.

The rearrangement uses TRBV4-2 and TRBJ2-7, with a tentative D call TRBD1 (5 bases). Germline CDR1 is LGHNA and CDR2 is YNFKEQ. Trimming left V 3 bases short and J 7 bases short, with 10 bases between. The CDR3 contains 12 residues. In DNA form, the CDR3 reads TGTGCCAGCAGCCAGGGATCAGGGGAGCAGTACTTC. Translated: CASSQGSGEQYF.

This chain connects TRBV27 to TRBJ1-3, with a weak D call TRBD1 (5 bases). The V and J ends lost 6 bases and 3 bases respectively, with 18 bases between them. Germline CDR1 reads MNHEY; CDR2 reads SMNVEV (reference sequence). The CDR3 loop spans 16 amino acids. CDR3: CASSPRRGSNGNTIYF. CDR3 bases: TGTGCCAGCAGCCCGCGGCGGGGGAGCAATGGAAACACCATATATTTT.

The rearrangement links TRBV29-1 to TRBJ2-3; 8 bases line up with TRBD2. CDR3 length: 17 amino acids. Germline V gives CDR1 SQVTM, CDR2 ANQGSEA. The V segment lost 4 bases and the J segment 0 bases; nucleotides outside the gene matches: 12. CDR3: CSVGSSGLNPSTDTQYF. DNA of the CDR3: TGCAGCGTTGGGTCTAGCGGGCTAAACCCTAGCACAGATACGCAGTATTTT.

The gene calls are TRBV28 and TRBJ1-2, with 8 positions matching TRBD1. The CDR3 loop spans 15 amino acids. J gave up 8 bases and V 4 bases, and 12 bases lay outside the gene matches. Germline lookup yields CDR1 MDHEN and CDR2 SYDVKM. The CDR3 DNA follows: TGTGCCAGCAGTTCAAACCCGGGACAGGTCTCCGGCTACACCTTC. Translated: CASSSNPGQVSGYTF.

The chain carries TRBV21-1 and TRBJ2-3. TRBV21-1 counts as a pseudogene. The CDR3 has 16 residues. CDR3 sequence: CASRGMGENGTDTQYF. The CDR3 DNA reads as TGTGCCAGCAGGGGAATGGGGGAAAATGGCACAGATACGCAGTATTTT.

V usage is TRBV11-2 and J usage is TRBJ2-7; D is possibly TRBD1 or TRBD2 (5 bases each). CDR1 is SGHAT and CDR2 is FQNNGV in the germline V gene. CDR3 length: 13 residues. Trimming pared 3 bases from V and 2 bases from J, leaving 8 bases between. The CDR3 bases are TGTGCCAGCAGCTTGAGGGGAACCTACGAGCAGTACTTC. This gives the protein CASSLRGTYEQYF.

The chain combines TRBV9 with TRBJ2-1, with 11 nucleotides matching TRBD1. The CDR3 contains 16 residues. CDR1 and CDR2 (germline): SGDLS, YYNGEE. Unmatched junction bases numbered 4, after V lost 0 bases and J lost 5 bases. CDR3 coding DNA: TGTGCCAGCAGCGTAGGGGACAGGGGGTCCCACAATGAGCAGTTCTTC. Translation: CASSVGDRGSHNEQFF. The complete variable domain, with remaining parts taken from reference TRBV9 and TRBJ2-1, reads DSGVTQTPKHLITATGQRVTLRCSPRSGDLSVYWYQQSLDQGLQFLIQYYNGEERAKGNILERFSAQQFPDLHSELNLSSLELGDSALYFCASSVGDRGSHNEQFFGPGTRLTVL.

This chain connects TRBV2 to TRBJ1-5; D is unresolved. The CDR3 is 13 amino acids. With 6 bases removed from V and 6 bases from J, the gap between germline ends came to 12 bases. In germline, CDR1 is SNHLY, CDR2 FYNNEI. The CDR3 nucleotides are TGTGCCAGCAGGGGCCCCACCCGTCAGCCCCAGCATTTT. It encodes CASRGPTRQPQHF.

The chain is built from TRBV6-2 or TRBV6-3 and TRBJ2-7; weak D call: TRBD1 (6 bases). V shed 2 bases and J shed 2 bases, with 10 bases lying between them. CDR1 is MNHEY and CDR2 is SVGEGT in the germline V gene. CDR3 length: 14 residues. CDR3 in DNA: TGTGCCAGCAGTTACGAGGGGGTGACCTACGAGCAGTACTTC. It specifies CASSYEGVTYEQYF.

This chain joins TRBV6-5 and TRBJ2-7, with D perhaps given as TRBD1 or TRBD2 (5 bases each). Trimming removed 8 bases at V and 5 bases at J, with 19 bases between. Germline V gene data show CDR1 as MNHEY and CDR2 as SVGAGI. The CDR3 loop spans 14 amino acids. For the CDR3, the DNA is TGTGCCAGCTCAAGGGCCCGAGGGGTCCACGAGCAGTACTTC. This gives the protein CASSRARGVHEQYF.

The CDR3 sequence: CASSISSGQGGTEAFF. CDR3 bases: TGTGCCAGTAGTATATCGTCGGGACAGGGAGGGACTGAAGCTTTCTTT. This rearrangement joins TRBV19 to TRBJ1-1, with 9 bases that match TRBD1. This CDR3 is built from 16 residues. V was pared by 2 bases and J by 5 bases, with 9 bases of the junction left unmatched. CDR1 is LNHDA and CDR2 is SQIVND in the germline V gene (reference sequence).

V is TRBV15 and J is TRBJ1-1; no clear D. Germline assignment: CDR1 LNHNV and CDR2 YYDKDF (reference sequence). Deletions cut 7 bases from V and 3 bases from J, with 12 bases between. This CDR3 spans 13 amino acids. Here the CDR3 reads CATTNVMDTEAFF. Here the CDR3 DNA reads TGTGCCACCACCAATGTAATGGACACTGAAGCTTTCTTT. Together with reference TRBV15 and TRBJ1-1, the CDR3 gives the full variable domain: DAMVIQNPRYQVTQFGKPVTLSCSQTLNHNVMYWYQQKSSQAPKLLFHYYDKDFNNEADTPDNFQSRRPNTSFCFLDIRSPGLGDTAMYLCATTNVMDTEAFFGQGTRLTVV.

Here the CDR3 reads CASSWTTQETQYF. The CDR3 coding sequence is TGTGCCAGCAGCTGGACTACCCAAGAGACCCAGTACTTC. The chain joins TRBV11-2 to TRBJ2-5; possibly TRBD2 for D (6 bases). The CDR3 runs to 13 residues. V was shortened by 4 bases and J by 1 base, with 7 bases between the two germline ends. CDR1 and CDR2 from the germline V gene are SGHAT and FQNNGV.